This T cell receptor (beta chain) was sequenced in a study of cytomegalovirus exposure and HLA in healthy donors. Note on this clone: Its antigen is undetermined.

The PCR contained 60 Vbeta and 13 Jbeta primers. Only in-frame clones appear in the TCRdb table, and some are missing; sequencing was by immunoSEQ multiplex PCR. The sample shows about 77,000 clones, and approximately 13% sits with its ten largest clones. There are 14 residues in the CDR3. Germline CDR1 SGDLS, CDR2 YYNGEE. Trimming stripped 6 bases from V and 2 bases from J, with 13 bases between. Study results and caveats: Most TCR sequences were rare, but some public TCRs occurred in many donors.

This receptor was identified in a man over 45 in good health and CMV-seropositive. The chain combines TRBV9 with TRBJ2-3; D is possibly TRBD1 (6 bases). Sequencing was performed on PBMCs. The CDR3 DNA reads as TGTGCCAGCAACGGACAGACCTCCACAGATACGCAGTATTTT. This encodes CASNGQTSTDTQYF.